Listed below are T cell receptor beta chains from one sample, sequenced in a study of a mutant IDH1 vaccine in newly diagnosed glioma. Some clones are missing from TCRdb's copy, which holds only in-frame ones; the method was immunoSEQ multiplex PCR. The repertoire holds tens of thousands of clones, with 70% to 90% as singletons. Antigens for these TCRs are unknown. This specimen was PBMCs, taken from a glioma patient whose treatment included an IDH1 peptide vaccine. These receptors originate from a man younger than 45 with glioma. Both conserved end residues are part of each CDR3. The D gene is left open where the match is weak. The size of a clone is reported for some rows only, either as once, few or many, or as a class for expanded clones.

j_call d_call v_call clone_size cdr3_aa cdr3_nt
TRBJ2-7 - TRBV29-1 - CSVEGLANTDEQYF TGCAGCGTGGAGGGACTGGCTAATACGGACGAGCAGTACTTC
TRBJ1-2 - TRBV5-1 - CASSLNSEQGHYGYTF TGCGCCAGCAGCTTAAATTCCGAGCAGGGACACTATGGCTACACCTTC
TRBJ2-2 TRBD2 TRBV5-1 - CASTPLAGNTGELFF TGCGCCAGCACCCCGCTAGCGGGTAACACCGGGGAGCTGTTTTTT
TRBJ1-5 - TRBV7-6 - CASSLGNSGKQPQHF TGTGCCAGCAGCTTAGGGAATTCCGGGAAACAGCCCCAGCATTTT
TRBJ1-3 - TRBV5-1 - CASSLGRDGLNTIYF TGCGCCAGCAGCCTAGGACGGGACGGGTTGAACACCATATATTTT
TRBJ1-1 - TRBV6-5 - CASSQQGLEAFF TGTGCCAGCAGCCAACAGGGACTTGAAGCTTTCTTT
TRBJ1-1 TRBD1 TRBV28 few CASSSQGEYTEAFF TGTGCCAGCAGTTCGCAGGGGGAGTACACTGAAGCTTTCTTT
TRBJ2-6 - TRBV15 - CATSAILRDFAGANVLTF TGTGCCACCAGCGCAATACTTAGAGACTTTGCTGGGGCCAACGTCCTGACTTTC
TRBJ1-5 TRBD1 TRBV7-9 - CASSLVQGKPQHF TGTGCCAGCAGCTTAGTACAGGGGAAGCCCCAGCATTTT
TRBJ2-7 TRBD1 TRBV11-2 - CASSSITGGSYEQYF TGTGCCAGCAGCTCTATAACAGGGGGGTCCTACGAGCAGTACTTC
TRBJ1-5 TRBD1 TRBV2 few CASSEGTVYSNQPQHF TGTGCCAGCAGTGAGGGGACAGTTTATAGCAATCAGCCCCAGCATTTT
TRBJ1-5 - TRBV6-1 - CASRQRDGGNQPQHF TGTGCCAGCAGACAACGCGATGGGGGCAATCAGCCCCAGCATTTT
TRBJ2-5 TRBD1 TRBV5-4 - CASSFATDRDETQYF TGTGCCAGCAGCTTCGCGACCGACAGGGATGAGACCCAGTACTTC
TRBJ2-7 - TRBV10-1 - CASSEWTERTYEQYF TGCGCCAGCAGTGAGTGGACAGAGAGAACCTACGAGCAGTACTTC
TRBJ2-1 - TRBV27 - CASSYLESGRNEQFF TGTGCCAGCAGCTACCTTGAGTCCGGGAGAAATGAGCAGTTCTTC
TRBJ1-2 - TRBV6-6 - CASSYTDSYGYTF TGTGCCAGCAGTTACACGGACAGCTATGGCTACACCTTC
TRBJ2-7 - TRBV6-5 - CASSYQRATYEQYF TGTGCCAGCAGTTACCAAAGGGCCACCTACGAGCAGTACTTC
TRBJ2-3 - TRBV11-3 once CASSLSDRTDTQYF TGTGCCAGCAGCTTAAGCGACCGCACAGATACGCAGTATTTT
TRBJ1-2 - TRBV10-2 once CASSEQSYGYTF TGCGCCAGCAGTGAACAGAGCTATGGCTACACCTTC
TRBJ2-1 TRBD2 TRBV4-2 - CASSQAALAGDNEQFF TGTGCCAGCAGCCAAGCAGCGCTAGCGGGGGACAATGAGCAGTTCTTC
TRBJ2-7 - TRBV13 - CASSSQGGPYYEQYF TGTGCCAGCAGCTCTCAGGGGGGGCCCTACTACGAGCAGTACTTC
TRBJ1-1 - TRBV10-2 - CASRDTEAFF TGCGCCAGCAGGGACACTGAAGCTTTCTTT
TRBJ1-5 - TRBV18 - CASSPYRQDAPQHF TGTGCCAGCTCACCCTACCGACAGGACGCGCCCCAGCATTTT
TRBJ1-1 - TRBV14 - CASSPSGTEAFF TGTGCCAGCAGCCCCTCAGGGACTGAAGCTTTCTTT
TRBJ2-7 - TRBV6-1 - CASSNHPGEQYF TGTGCCAGCAGTAACCATCCGGGGGAGCAGTACTTC
TRBJ1-6 - TRBV2 - CASSAWDSPLHF TGTGCCAGCAGTGCCTGGGATTCACCCCTCCACTTT
TRBJ1-4 TRBD1 TRBV6-1 - CASGDRANEKLFF TGTGCCAGCGGGGACAGGGCTAATGAAAAACTGTTTTTT
TRBJ1-1 - TRBV7-9 - CASSQRWNTEAFF TGTGCCAGCAGCCAAAGGTGGAATACTGAAGCTTTCTTT
TRBJ1-1 - TRBV13 - CASSSQGGAQNTEAFF TGTGCCAGCAGCTCCCAGGGCGGGGCGCAGAACACTGAAGCTTTCTTT
TRBJ1-5 - TRBV9 - CASSVTWGRDQPQHF TGTGCCAGCAGCGTAACTTGGGGGCGCGATCAGCCCCAGCATTTT
TRBJ2-1 - TRBV4-1 - CASSPDRDSYNEQFF TGCGCCAGCAGCCCGGACCGGGACTCGTACAATGAGCAGTTCTTC
TRBJ1-1 - TRBV30 few CAWKRGAGTEAFF TGTGCCTGGAAAAGGGGGGCTGGCACTGAAGCTTTCTTT
TRBJ1-4 TRBD1 TRBV11-2 - CASSPRTGGGEKLFF TGTGCCAGCAGCCCTCGGACAGGGGGAGGTGAAAAACTGTTTTTT
TRBJ1-2 - TRBV14 once CASSQEFSLLGGYTF TGTGCCAGCAGCCAAGAATTCAGCCTCCTAGGGGGCTACACCTTC
TRBJ1-2 - TRBV18 - CASSHSQDGYTF TGTGCCAGCTCGCACTCACAGGATGGCTACACCTTC
TRBJ1-4 - TRBV9 - CASSVTSTNEKLFF TGTGCCAGCAGCGTCACCTCAACTAATGAAAAACTGTTTTTT
TRBJ1-2 - TRBV30 - CAWSVLRGPHTF TGTGCCTGGAGTGTATTAAGGGGCCCCCACACCTTC
TRBJ2-5 TRBD2 TRBV13 - CASSSEGPGLGFSETQYF TGTGCCAGCAGCTCGGAGGGGCCGGGACTAGGTTTCTCAGAGACCCAGTACTTC
TRBJ1-2 - TRBV28 - CASSLFGPGGNYGYTF TGTGCCAGCAGTTTATTTGGTCCCGGGGGAAACTATGGCTACACCTTC
TRBJ1-1 - TRBV4-1 - CASSREGTTEAFF TGCGCCAGCAGCCGGGAGGGTACCACTGAAGCTTTCTTT
TRBJ2-5 TRBD2 TRBV5-4 - CASSAGSLAGAKETQYF TGTGCCAGCAGCGCTGGATCTTTAGCGGGGGCTAAAGAGACCCAGTACTTC
TRBJ2-3 TRBD2 TRBV9 - CASSVALAGGTSTDTQYF TGTGCCAGCAGCGTAGCACTAGCGGGGGGGACAAGCACAGATACGCAGTATTTT